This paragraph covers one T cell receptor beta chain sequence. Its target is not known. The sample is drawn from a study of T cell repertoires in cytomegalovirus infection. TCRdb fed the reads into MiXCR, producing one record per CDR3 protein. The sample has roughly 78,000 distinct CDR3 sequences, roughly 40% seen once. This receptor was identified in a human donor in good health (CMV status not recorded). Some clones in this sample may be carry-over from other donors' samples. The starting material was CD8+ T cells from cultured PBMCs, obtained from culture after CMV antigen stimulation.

DNA of the CDR3: TGTGCCAGCAGCTCAGATCCGGGACAGGGACACAATGAGCAGTTCTTC. It translates to CASSSDPGQGHNEQFF. V usage is TRBV7-8 and J usage is TRBJ2-1; 9 nucleotides line up with TRBD1. After removal of 4 bases from V and 5 bases from J, the junction contained 9 bases not matched to a gene. The CDR3 sequence is 16 residues long. The germline V gene encodes CDR1 SGHVS and CDR2 FQNEAQ.